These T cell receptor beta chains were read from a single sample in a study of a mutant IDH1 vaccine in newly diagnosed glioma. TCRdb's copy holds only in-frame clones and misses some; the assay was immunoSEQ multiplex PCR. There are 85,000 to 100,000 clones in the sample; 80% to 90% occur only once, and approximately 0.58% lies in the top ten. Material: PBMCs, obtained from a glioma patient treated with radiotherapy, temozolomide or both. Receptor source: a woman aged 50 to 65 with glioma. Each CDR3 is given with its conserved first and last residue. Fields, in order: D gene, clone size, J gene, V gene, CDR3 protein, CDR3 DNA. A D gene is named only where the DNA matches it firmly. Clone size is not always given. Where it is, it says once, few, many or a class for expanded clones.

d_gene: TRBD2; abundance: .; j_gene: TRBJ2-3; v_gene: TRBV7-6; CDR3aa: CASSPLTAGVVDTQYF; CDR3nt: TGTGCCAGCAGCCCACTGACAGCGGGAGTCGTAGATACGCAGTATTTT
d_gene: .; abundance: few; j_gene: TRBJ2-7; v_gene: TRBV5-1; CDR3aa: CASSLEPGQYYEQYF; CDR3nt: TGCGCCAGCAGCTTGGAACCCGGACAGTACTACGAGCAGTACTTC
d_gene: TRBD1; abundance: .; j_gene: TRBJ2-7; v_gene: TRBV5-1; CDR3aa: CASSWPHDRGDYEQYF; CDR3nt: TGCGCCAGCAGCTGGCCCCATGACAGGGGGGACTACGAGCAGTACTTC
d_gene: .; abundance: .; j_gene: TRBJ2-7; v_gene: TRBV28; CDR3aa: CASSLHSSYEQYF; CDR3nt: TGTGCCAGCAGTTTACACTCATCCTACGAGCAGTACTTC
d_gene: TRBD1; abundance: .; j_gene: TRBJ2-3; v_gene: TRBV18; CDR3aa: CASSSQGSHTDTQYF; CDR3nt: TGTGCCAGCTCATCACAGGGGTCACACACAGATACGCAGTATTTT
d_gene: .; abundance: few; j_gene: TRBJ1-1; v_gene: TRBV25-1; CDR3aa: CASSLVAGDAFF; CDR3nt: TGTGCCAGCTCTCTGGTGGCAGGGGATGCTTTCTTT
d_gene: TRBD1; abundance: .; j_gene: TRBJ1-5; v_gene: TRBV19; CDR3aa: CASSGTGGNQPQHF; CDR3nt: TGTGCCAGTAGTGGAACAGGGGGCAATCAGCCCCAGCATTTT
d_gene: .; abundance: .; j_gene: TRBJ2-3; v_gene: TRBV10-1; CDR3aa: CASSESGTGPQGDTQYF; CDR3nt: TGCGCCAGCAGTGAGTCAGGGACCGGGCCCCAGGGAGATACGCAGTATTTT
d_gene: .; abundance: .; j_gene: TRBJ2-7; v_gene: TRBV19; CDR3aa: CASSIDLTGEQYF; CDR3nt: TGTGCCAGTAGTATAGATTTAACGGGCGAGCAGTACTTC
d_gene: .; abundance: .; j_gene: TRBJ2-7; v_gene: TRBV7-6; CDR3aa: CASSPGPFYEQYF; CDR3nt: TGTGCCAGCAGCCCCGGACCGTTTTACGAGCAGTACTTC
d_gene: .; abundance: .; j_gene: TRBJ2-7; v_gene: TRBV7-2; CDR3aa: CASSLVGRDEQYF; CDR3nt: TGTGCCAGCAGCTTAGTCGGACGGGACGAGCAGTACTTC
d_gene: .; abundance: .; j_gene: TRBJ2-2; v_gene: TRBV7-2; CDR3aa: CASSLTGTGELFF; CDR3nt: TGTGCCAGCAGCTTAACGGGGACCGGGGAGCTGTTTTTT
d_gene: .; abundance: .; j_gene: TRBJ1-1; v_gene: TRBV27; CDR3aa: CASSLQGNTEAFF; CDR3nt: TGTGCCAGCAGTTTACAGGGGAACACTGAAGCTTTCTTT
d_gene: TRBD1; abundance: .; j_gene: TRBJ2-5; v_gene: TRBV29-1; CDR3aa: CSSHRGHGETQYF; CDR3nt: TGCAGCTCTCACAGGGGGCATGGAGAGACCCAGTACTTC
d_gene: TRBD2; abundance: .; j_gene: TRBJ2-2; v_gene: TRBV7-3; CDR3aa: CASSSGLAEETGELFF; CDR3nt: TGTGCCAGCAGCTCGGGACTAGCGGAAGAGACCGGGGAGCTGTTTTTT
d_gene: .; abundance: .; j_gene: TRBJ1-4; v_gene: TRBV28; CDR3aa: CASSPHSGRPNEKLFF; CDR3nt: TGTGCCAGCAGTCCCCATTCGGGCAGGCCGAATGAAAAACTGTTTTTT
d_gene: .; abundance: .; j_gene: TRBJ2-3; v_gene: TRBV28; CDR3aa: CASSLSRDTQYF; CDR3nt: TGTGCCAGCAGTTTATCCAGAGATACGCAGTATTTT
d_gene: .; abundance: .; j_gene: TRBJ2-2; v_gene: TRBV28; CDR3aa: CASSLMRQWNTGELFF; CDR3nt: TGTGCCAGCAGTCTTATGCGGCAGTGGAACACCGGGGAGCTGTTTTTT
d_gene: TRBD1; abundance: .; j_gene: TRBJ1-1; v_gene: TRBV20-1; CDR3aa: CSATGGGEAFF; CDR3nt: TGCAGTGCTACAGGGGGCGGTGAAGCTTTCTTT
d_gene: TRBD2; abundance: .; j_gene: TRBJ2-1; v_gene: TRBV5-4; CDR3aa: CASRREGIYNEQFF; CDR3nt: TGTGCCAGCAGGAGGGAGGGAATCTACAATGAGCAGTTCTTC
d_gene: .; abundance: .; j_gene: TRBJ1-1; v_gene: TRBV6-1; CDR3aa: CASRVQGVAEAFF; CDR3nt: TGTGCCAGCAGGGTACAAGGGGTCGCTGAAGCTTTCTTT